This TCR beta chain was sequenced for a study of blood T cells in healthy people across ages. The wider study: Capturing about one barcoded beta molecule per two T cells was achieved by template switching.

Next came a second PCR, run for about 7 to 12 cycles, which used a sample-barcoded 5' primer along with a J-beta primer mix. Template switching added a 12-random-nucleotide identifier to every cDNA molecule. Each CDR3 protein gets one entry after TCRdb re-called the 5' RACE reads with MiXCR. The sample records approximately 1,700,000 distinct CDR3 sequences, around 42% being singletons. This clonotype appeared many times. Antigen: not known. General observations from the study: Fewer expanded clones and more diversity marked long-lived versus aged donors.

Isolating PBMCs gave at least 6 million of these cells per sample. The ends were cut back, 0 bases at V and 1 base at J, with 10 bases in the middle. Germline CDR1 is MGHRA and CDR2 is YSYEKL. The CDR3 has 16 residues. What was sequenced was blood. The rearrangement joins TRBV4-1 to TRBJ2-1; D is unresolved. This TCR was sampled from a human donor in good health. CDR3 sequence: CASSQEVHTSYNEQFF. CDR3 bases: TGCGCCAGCAGCCAAGAGGTACACACATCCTACAATGAGCAGTTCTTC.